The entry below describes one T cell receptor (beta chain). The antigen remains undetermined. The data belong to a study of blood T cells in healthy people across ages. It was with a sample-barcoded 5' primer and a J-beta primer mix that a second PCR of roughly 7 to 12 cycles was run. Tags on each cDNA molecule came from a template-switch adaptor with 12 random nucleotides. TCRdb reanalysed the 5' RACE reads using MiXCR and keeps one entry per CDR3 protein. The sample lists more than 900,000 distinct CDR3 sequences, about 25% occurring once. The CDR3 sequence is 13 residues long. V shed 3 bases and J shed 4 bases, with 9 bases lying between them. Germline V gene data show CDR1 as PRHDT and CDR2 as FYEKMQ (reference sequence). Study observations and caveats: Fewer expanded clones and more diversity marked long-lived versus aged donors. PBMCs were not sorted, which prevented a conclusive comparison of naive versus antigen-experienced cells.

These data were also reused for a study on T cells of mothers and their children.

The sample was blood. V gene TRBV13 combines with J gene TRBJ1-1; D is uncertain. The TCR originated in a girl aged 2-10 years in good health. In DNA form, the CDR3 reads TGTGCCAGCAGCTTGACGGATTCCACTGAAGCTTTCTTT. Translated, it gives CASSLTDSTEAFF.